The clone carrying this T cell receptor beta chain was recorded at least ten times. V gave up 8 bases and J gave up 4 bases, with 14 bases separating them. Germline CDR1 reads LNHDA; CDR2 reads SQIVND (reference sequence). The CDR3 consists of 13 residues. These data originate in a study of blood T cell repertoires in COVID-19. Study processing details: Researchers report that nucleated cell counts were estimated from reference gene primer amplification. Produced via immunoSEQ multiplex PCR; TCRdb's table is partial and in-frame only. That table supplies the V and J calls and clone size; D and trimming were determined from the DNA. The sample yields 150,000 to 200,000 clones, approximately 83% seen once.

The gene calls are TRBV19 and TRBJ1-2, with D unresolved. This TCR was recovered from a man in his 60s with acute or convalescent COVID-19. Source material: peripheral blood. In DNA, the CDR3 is TGTGCCAGTGAACCCGGGATGGGCTATGGCTACACCTTC. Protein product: CASEPGMGYGYTF.